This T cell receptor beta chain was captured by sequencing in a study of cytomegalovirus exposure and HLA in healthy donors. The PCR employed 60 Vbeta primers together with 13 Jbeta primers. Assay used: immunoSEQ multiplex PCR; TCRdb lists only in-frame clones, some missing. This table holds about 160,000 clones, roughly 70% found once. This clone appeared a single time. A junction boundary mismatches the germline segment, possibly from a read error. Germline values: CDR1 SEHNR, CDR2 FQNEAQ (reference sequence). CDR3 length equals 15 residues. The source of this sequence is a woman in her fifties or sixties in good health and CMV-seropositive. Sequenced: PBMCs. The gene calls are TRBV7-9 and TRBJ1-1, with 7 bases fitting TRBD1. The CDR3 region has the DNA TGTTCCAGCAGCTCAATGGGACAGACGAACACTGAAGCTTTCTTT. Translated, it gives CSSSSMGQTNTEAFF.